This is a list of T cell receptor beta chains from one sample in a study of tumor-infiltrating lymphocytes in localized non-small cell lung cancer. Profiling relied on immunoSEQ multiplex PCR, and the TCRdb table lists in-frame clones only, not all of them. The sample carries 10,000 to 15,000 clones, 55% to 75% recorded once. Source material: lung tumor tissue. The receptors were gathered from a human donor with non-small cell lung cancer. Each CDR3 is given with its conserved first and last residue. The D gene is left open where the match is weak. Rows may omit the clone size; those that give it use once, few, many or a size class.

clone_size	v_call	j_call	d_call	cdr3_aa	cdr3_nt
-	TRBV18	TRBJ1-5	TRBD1	CASSPPGQGNQPQHF	TGTGCCAGCTCACCACCGGGACAGGGCAATCAGCCCCAGCATTTT
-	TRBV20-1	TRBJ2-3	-	CSAERTDTQYF	TGCAGTGCCGAAAGGACAGATACGCAGTATTTT
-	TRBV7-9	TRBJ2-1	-	CASSYSGSSYNEQFF	TGTGCCAGCAGCTATTCCGGAAGCTCCTACAATGAGCAGTTCTTC
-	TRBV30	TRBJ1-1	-	CACGQSNTEAFF	TGTGCCTGCGGACAGTCGAACACTGAAGCTTTCTTT
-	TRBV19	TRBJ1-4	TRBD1	CASSQGAYSEKLFF	TGTGCCAGCTCTCAGGGGGCGTACTCTGAAAAACTGTTTTTT
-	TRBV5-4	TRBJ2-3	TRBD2	CASSSPTATSGGADTQYF	TGTGCCAGCAGCTCCCCCACGGCGACTAGCGGGGGGGCCGATACGCAGTATTTT
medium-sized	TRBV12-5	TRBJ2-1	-	CASGLGPLLSEQFF	TGTGCTAGTGGTTTGGGCCCTCTTTTGAGTGAGCAGTTCTTC
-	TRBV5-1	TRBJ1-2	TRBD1	CASSSQGGMYGYTF	TGCGCCAGCAGCTCACAGGGGGGAATGTATGGCTACACCTTC
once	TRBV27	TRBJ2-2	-	CASSSSNTGELFF	TGTGCCAGCAGTTCTAGTAACACCGGGGAGCTGTTTTTT
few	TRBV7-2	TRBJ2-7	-	CASSSKRGAEQYF	TGTGCCAGCAGCTCGAAAAGGGGGGCCGAGCAGTACTTC
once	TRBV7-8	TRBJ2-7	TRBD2	CASSSRTSGAYEQYF	TGTGCCAGCAGTTCTAGGACTAGCGGCGCCTACGAGCAGTACTTC
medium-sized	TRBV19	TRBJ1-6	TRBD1	CASRTRMGTENSPLHF	TGTGCCAGTAGGACCAGGATGGGGACAGAGAATTCACCCCTCCACTTT
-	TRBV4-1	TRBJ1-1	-	CASSQDRGLAFF	TGCGCCAGCAGCCAAGATCGGGGGCTAGCTTTCTTT
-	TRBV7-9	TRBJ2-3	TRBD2	CASTPGGLSTDTQYF	TGTGCCAGCACCCCGGGAGGGTTGAGCACAGATACGCAGTATTTT
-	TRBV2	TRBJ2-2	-	CASRQETTGELFF	TGTGCCAGCCGGCAAGAAACCACCGGGGAGCTGTTTTTT
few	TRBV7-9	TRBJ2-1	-	CASRPSRDERDNEQFF	TGTGCCAGCAGACCCAGCCGGGACGAGAGGGACAATGAGCAGTTCTTC
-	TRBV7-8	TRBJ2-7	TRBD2	CASSPASGSRDSYEQYF	TGTGCCAGCAGTCCCGCCAGCGGGAGTAGGGACTCCTACGAGCAGTACTTC
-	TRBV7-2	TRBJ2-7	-	CASSPSMYEQYF	TGTGCCAGCAGCCCCTCAATGTACGAGCAGTACTTC
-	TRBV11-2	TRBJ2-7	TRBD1	CASSFGQGPNSYEQYF	TGTGCCAGCAGCTTCGGACAGGGTCCTAACTCCTACGAGCAGTACTTC
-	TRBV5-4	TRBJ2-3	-	CASSLGGRTDTQYF	TGTGCCAGCAGCTTAGGGGGGAGGACAGATACGCAGTATTTT
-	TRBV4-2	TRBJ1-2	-	CASSQVGPYGYTF	TGTGCCAGCAGCCAAGTCGGTCCCTATGGCTACACCTTC
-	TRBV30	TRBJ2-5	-	CAWSGVSLETQYF	TGTGCCTGGAGCGGGGTTTCTTTGGAGACCCAGTACTTC
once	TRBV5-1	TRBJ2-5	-	CASSSYSGETQYF	TGCGCCAGCAGCTCATACAGTGGGGAGACCCAGTACTTC
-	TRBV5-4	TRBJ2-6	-	CASSLLSGANVLTF	TGTGCCAGCAGTCTTCTGTCTGGGGCCAACGTCCTGACTTTC
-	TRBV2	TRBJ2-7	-	CASSGQWGLEQYF	TGTGCCAGCAGTGGACAATGGGGTCTCGAGCAGTACTTC
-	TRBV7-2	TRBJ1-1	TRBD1	CASRFSSTGYPEAFF	TGTGCCAGCAGGTTCAGCTCGACAGGGTACCCTGAAGCTTTCTTT
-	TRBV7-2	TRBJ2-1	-	CASSLGQGNYNEQFF	TGTGCCAGCAGCTTAGGGCAGGGTAACTACAATGAGCAGTTCTTC
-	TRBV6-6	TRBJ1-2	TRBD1	CASSYSQGREKGGYTF	TGTGCCAGCAGTTACTCACAGGGGAGAGAAAAGGGAGGCTACACCTTC
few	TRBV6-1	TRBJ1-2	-	CASRTANYGYTF	TGTGCCAGCCGGACTGCTAACTATGGCTACACCTTC
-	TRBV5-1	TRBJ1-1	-	CASSLEQQARSTEAFF	TGCGCCAGCAGCTTGGAACAACAGGCTCGAAGCACTGAAGCTTTCTTT
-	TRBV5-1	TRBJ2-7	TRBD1	CASSEGTGGFYEQYF	TGCGCCAGCAGCGAGGGGACAGGGGGCTTCTACGAGCAGTACTTC
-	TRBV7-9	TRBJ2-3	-	CASSPPTDTQYF	TGTGCCAGCAGCCCGCCCACAGATACGCAGTATTTT
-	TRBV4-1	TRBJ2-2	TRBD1	CASSQERGQLNTGELFF	TGCGCCAGCAGCCAAGAGAGGGGACAGTTGAACACCGGGGAGCTGTTTTTT
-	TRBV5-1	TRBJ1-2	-	CASSLTTDSIYGYTF	TGCGCCAGCAGCTTGACAACGGACAGCATTTATGGCTACACCTTC
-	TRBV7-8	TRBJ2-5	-	CASSVDLQETQYF	TGTGCCAGCAGCGTAGACCTCCAAGAGACCCAGTACTTC
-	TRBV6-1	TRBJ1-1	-	CASRGFMNTEAFF	TGTGCCAGCAGGGGGTTTATGAACACTGAAGCTTTCTTT
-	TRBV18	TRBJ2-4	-	CASSPGGTKNIQYF	TGTGCCAGCTCACCCGGAGGGACAAAAAACATTCAGTACTTC
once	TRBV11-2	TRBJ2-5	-	CASSLGWLETQYF	TGTGCCAGCAGCTTAGGATGGCTGGAGACCCAGTACTTC
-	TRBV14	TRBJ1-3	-	CASSQWGASGNTIYF	TGTGCCAGCAGCCAATGGGGCGCCTCTGGAAACACCATATATTTT
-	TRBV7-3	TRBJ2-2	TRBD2	CASSLGLAGEPNTGELFF	TGTGCCAGCAGCTTAGGCCTAGCGGGGGAACCGAACACCGGGGAGCTGTTTTTT
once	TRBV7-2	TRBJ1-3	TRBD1	CASSLDRPRSGNTIYF	TGTGCCAGCAGCTTGGACAGGCCACGCTCTGGAAACACCATATATTTT
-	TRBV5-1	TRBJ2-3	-	CASSQSGETRLYF	TGCGCCAGCAGTCAGTCGGGGGAAACCCGTCTGTATTTT
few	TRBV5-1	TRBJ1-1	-	CASRRESMNTEAFF	TGCGCCAGCAGGCGGGAGAGCATGAACACTGAAGCTTTCTTT
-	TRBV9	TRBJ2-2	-	CASSDNRFTGELFF	TGTGCCAGCAGCGACAACAGGTTCACCGGGGAGCTGTTTTTT
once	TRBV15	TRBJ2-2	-	CATSRDPTGELFF	TGTGCCACCAGCAGAGACCCCACCGGGGAGCTGTTTTTT
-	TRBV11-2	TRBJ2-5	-	CASSRLGGQGETQYF	TGTGCCAGCAGCCGACTTGGGGGGCAGGGAGAGACCCAGTACTTC
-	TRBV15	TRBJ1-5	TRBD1	CATSTRNRQGNQPQHF	TGTGCCACCAGCACGAGGAACCGACAGGGGAATCAGCCCCAGCATTTT
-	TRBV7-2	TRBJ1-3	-	CAGGRNSGNTIYF	TGTGCTGGGGGCCGGAACTCTGGAAACACCATATATTTT
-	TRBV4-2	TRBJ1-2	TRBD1	CASSPAGTGDYGYTF	TGTGCCAGCAGCCCCGCCGGGACAGGGGACTATGGCTACACCTTC
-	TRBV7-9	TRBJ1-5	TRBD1	CASSPGQGVPSYSNQPQHF	TGTGCCAGCAGCCCAGGACAGGGGGTACCTTCTTATAGCAATCAGCCCCAGCATTTT
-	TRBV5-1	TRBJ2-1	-	CASTERVSSYNEQFF	TGCGCCAGCACCGAGCGGGTGAGCTCCTACAATGAGCAGTTCTTC
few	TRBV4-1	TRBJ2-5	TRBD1	CASSLTTGQQETQYF	TGCGCCAGCAGCCTTACTACGGGACAGCAAGAGACCCAGTACTTC
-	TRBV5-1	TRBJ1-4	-	CASSLDPGTNEKLFF	TGCGCCAGCAGCTTGGATCCGGGAACAAATGAAAAACTGTTTTTT